This TCR beta chain was sequenced during a study of T cells after yellow fever vaccination. TCRdb analysed the 5' RACE reads with MiXCR anew, one entry per CDR3 protein. The sample holds about 260,000 distinct CDR3 sequences, 13% seen once. CDR3 length: 14 amino acids. CDR1 is LGHNA, CDR2 YNFKEQ, per germline. Trimming removed 0 bases at V and 8 bases at J, with 11 bases between. This clonotype occurred many times. The chain is built from TRBV4-2 and TRBJ2-1, with a weak D call TRBD2 (6 bases). The source of this sequence is a man aged 25 to 40 who received the YFV17D yellow fever vaccine. This specimen consisted of CD4+ T cells sorted from PBMCs, obtained 45 days after the yellow fever booster vaccination. The CDR3, as DNA: TGTGCCAGCAGCCAAGATTTAGTAGCGGATGAGCAGTTCTTC. Its protein product is CASSQDLVADEQFF.